This TCR beta chain was sequenced for a study of cytomegalovirus exposure and HLA in healthy donors (TCRdb year 2017). About the study as a whole: According to an earlier analysis of a few hundred of the donors, about 190 million T cells yielded roughly 100 million unique TCR beta sequences and 276 Gb of sequence data. Roughly 5 DR-DQ haplotypes were handled as single units for association and clustering because linkage in the cohort was strong. High-throughput TCR immunosequencing, statistical association of individual TCRs with disease status, and machine learning were combined to predict cytomegalovirus infection status. An earlier analysis of nearly 600 of the donors applied high-throughput TCR beta sequencing to assess whether each TCR beta V gene segment acted as functional or pseudogenic. Among the roughly 400 genotyped donors, 81% belonged to the genetic ancestry cluster associated with self-reported Caucasian donors. A separate validation cohort of about 110 different subjects was used in addition to the 666-subject first cohort. HLA typing included class I and class II loci at four-digit resolution. The number of donors typed differed by locus, with 629-630 for A, B, C, DRB1 and DQB1, around 560 for DQA1, about 610 for DPA1, and around 450 for DPB1. A later genetic analysis used genome-wide SNP genotypes for about 55% of the 666 donors, treating that subset as a discovery cohort. An early release covering about 600 HLA-typed donors comprised about 300 gigabases of sequencing data and approximately 85 million unique TCR sequences. All discovery cohort repertoires had been generated using a single sequencing platform. Donor age, sex, ethnicity and CMV serostatus were compiled alongside the repertoire data. A later analysis re-examined previously published TCR beta repertoires from just over 650 donors and added high-resolution HLA genotyping to investigate patterns of TCR occurrence. The study profiled the T cell repertoires of hundreds of subjects by immunosequencing and related them to cytomegalovirus serostatus. Among about 410 genotyped donors of the cohort, an average of around 220,000 unique TCR beta nucleotide sequences was sequenced per donor, of which about 20% were non-productive. The study aimed to test whether signatures of past pathogen exposure could be identified by cataloging public T cell receptors. The later analysis used no new phenotypic data to find candidate immune exposures, relying instead on TCR beta sequences and their occurrence across donors. What the authors observed across the whole study: Roughly uniform sequencing depth across donors was assumed in presence/absence analyses, although this assumption may not hold. According to the authors, the approach could potentially be generalized to other disease states and immunological phenotypes. Some IMGT-functional V segments, including TRBV6-2 and TRBV6-3, could not be told apart with the 87-base-pair reads, so those segments were excluded. In a later genetic analysis, a missense DCLRE1C variant was associated with V-gene and J-gene trimming of TCR beta chains, and the association was replicated in an independent cohort. Because some donors lacked HLA typing at each locus, the association tests relied only on the typed subset. A cluster of highly shared sequence variants was judged likely to represent a technical artifact of the sequencing pipeline. Several of the top co-occurrence clusters appeared to be linked to parvovirus B19, influenza, CMV and Epstein-Barr virus, according to a later analysis. A later analysis found that most CMV-associated TCR beta chains appeared HLA-restricted, with HLA associations seemingly driven largely by CMV exposure. While some public TCRs were present in many individuals, most TCR sequences turned up only very rarely across donors. An earlier analysis of approximately 540 of the donors showed that most TCR beta V segments appeared in productive rearrangements either about 87% or about 30% of the time, which broadly matched IMGT annotations. According to a later genetic analysis, donors in an Asian-associated ancestry cluster had fewer N-insertions in productive TCRs than the roughly 670-donor mean. A total of 164 TCR beta chains were listed by the study as associated with cytomegalovirus. Because counts were too low, about 15 rarely observed V segments, including chromosome 9 orphons, were left out of the earlier analysis of about 620 of the donors. Compared with equally common non-associated chains, HLA-associated TCR beta chains in a later analysis were more clonally expanded and had lower generation probabilities. When HLA alleles, especially DR and DQ, strongly co-occurred, TCR associations were difficult to assign to individual alleles. A further reported finding was that TCR beta sequences accurately predicted the HLA-A and HLA-B alleles for most subjects in the first cohort. This cohort had only TCR beta chains sequenced, and the lack of alpha or paired-chain data limited which features could be detected. Correlated functional status among segregating V segments might be attributable to linkage disequilibrium, but an unknown experimental factor could not be ruled out. Immune exposure information for the cohort was limited to CMV serostatus. Specific HLA alleles were associated with 15,000 to 20,000 TCR beta sequences at a false discovery rate of 0.05 in a later analysis. In a later analysis, TCR association rates were found to vary across HLA loci, with the most associated TCRs seen for DRB1 alleles and the fewest for HLA-C alleles. In both the original and validation cohorts, the classifier was reported to diagnose cytomegalovirus status with high specificity and sensitivity. A few of the identified cytomegalovirus-associated TCR beta chains were confirmed in vitro to be specific for cytomegalovirus antigens.

V loses 0 bases at its end and J loses 6 bases; junction bases beyond the gene matches: 11. CDR1 SGHRS and CDR2 YFSETQ were looked up in the germline V gene. From the cysteine up to the phenylalanine, the CDR3 has a length of 16 residues. Just CDR3 DNA is preserved here, 48 bases in frame from base 1. The library was prepared using the immunoSEQ multiplex PCR assay. For the multiplex PCR, a mixture combining 60 forward primers for TCR Vbeta segments and 13 reverse primers for TCR Jbeta segments was used. A multiplex PCR assay on genomic DNA amplified the CDR3 region of rearranged TCR beta genes. Amplified TCR beta libraries were sequenced as 87-base-pair reads on the Illumina HiSeq System. In the original analysis: A later analysis tallied tens of millions of unique TCR beta chains across the 666 repertoires, and 10 million to 11 million of those chains were shared by two or more donors. Raw reads were error-corrected and collapsed into unique sequences by a nearest-neighbor algorithm in which closely related sequences were merged to remove PCR and sequencing errors. V, D and J gene segments were assigned by aligning CDR3 sequences to IMGT reference sequences. For a sequence to be retained, at least a six-nucleotide match to both a V gene segment and a J gene segment was required. A rearrangement counted as productive if the CDR3 had no stop codons and remained in frame with V and J, and every other rearrangement counted as non-productive. CDR3 was defined according to IMGT convention as the region running from the second conserved V-encoded cysteine to the conserved J-encoded phenylalanine. In an earlier analysis of approximately 590 of the donors, sequences lacking an unambiguous match to a single V gene segment were excluded. An earlier analysis of a few hundred of the donors called V segments functional above 56.7% productive rearrangements and segregating when the between-donor standard deviation exceeded 5%. A statistical classification framework was built to diagnose cytomegalovirus status from the catalog of TCR beta chain sequences. In a later analysis, TCR nucleotide sequences were compared against IMGT/GENE-DB human TR gene sequences so that V and J genes could be assigned. The TCRdist pipeline was used in a later analysis to assign CDR3 sequences and most-parsimonious VDJ recombination scenarios. A later analysis defined each TCR beta chain by its CDR3 amino acid sequence plus V-gene family, and excluded reads lacking a unique V-gene family. A later analysis removed several hundred highly shared, low-generation-probability nucleotide sequences to deal with suspected cross-contamination and a sequencing artifact. In a later analysis, a clonal expansion index for each public chain was calculated from normalized within-repertoire ranks of inferred template counts. A later analysis computed generation probabilities with a VDJ recombination model fitted to out-of-frame rearrangements, and checked the results against IGoR. Hypergeometric tests were used in a later analysis to score TCR-TCR, TCR-HLA and TCR-CMV co-occurrence, with a repertoire-size bias correction applied to the TCR pairs. To estimate false discovery rates, a later analysis permuted the HLA or CMV assignments 20 times. In a later analysis, co-occurring TCRs were grouped using DBSCAN, with TCRdist sequence similarity added in when clustering inside HLA-allele-positive subsets. Co-occurrence clustering excluded repertoires with fewer than 30,000 or more than 120,000 public chains, plus five with anomalous nucleotide sharing. TCRdb took over this immuneACCESS table, retaining in-frame rearrangements with V and J assigned. Such tables are incomplete; in checked studies, under half of the missing clones stem from an unresolved V gene, and the remainder is unexplained. V and J calls and clone size come straight from that table; D and trimming were deduced from the DNA. The sample table records hundreds of thousands of clones; around four fifths of these occur just once. The ten most abundant clones make up roughly 0.7% of the sample.

The cohort consisted of some 670 healthy bone marrow donors. Cohort members were all nominally healthy when sampled, although unrecorded immune exposures were likely present. The donor tested CMV seronegative, placing the donor among the 300 to 400 seronegative members of the cohort. A peripheral blood sample was provided by each donor, and peripheral blood mononuclear cells were used for TCR beta sequencing. Genomic DNA extraction from the blood cell samples was performed with the Qiagen DNeasy Blood Extraction Kit. As regards this clone: Its antigen specificity is not known. No base-level quality is on record; no much larger clone is a single base apart.

Sequencing was carried out using PBMCs. This receptor chain uses TRBV5-1 and TRBJ1-2; 7 bases in the junction line up with TRBD1. The origin of this receptor is a boy aged 2 to 9 in good health and CMV-seronegative. CDR3 region: CASSLGASDRANGYTF. In nucleotide form, the sequence is TGCGCCAGCAGCTTGGGGGCCTCTGACAGGGCGAATGGCTACACCTTC.